The 5 T cell receptor beta chains below all came from one sample that was sequenced in a study of cytomegalovirus exposure and HLA in healthy donors. The PCR ran on 60 Vbeta and 13 Jbeta primers. Data came from immunoSEQ multiplex PCR; TCRdb stores just in-frame clones and leaves some out. The data hold fewer than 200,000 clones, with roughly 80% observed a single time. The specimen sequenced was PBMCs. The receptor source for this set is a man under 40 in good health and CMV-seropositive.

This clone was detected only a few times. The CDR3 region is CASSRQAGAGETQYF. The CDR3 coding sequence is TGCGCCAGCAGCCGTCAAGCGGGGGCGGGGGAGACCCAGTACTTC. The V and J genes are TRBV4-1 and TRBJ2-5; 8 nucleotides align to TRBD2. The CDR3 covers 15 residues. V lost 4 bases and J lost 5; bases outside the gene matches: 9. Germline V gives CDR1 MGHRA, CDR2 YSYEKL.

This clone was recorded only once. The V call is TRBV28, the J call TRBJ1-2, with unresolved D. Germline assignment: CDR1 MDHEN and CDR2 SYDVKM. V lost 1 base, J lost 7 bases, and 10 bases lay in between. This CDR3 spans 13 amino acids. This CDR3 reads CASSLSTSGGYTF. The DNA of the CDR3 is TGTGCCAGCAGTTTATCCACCTCGGGTGGCTACACCTTC.

The chain couples TRBV27 to TRBJ1-5; tentatively, D is TRBD1 (5 bases). The CDR3 runs 15 residues. Germline CDR1 and CDR2: MNHEY and SMNVEV (reference sequence). V lost 3 bases, J lost 3 bases, and 12 bases lay in between. The CDR3 bases are TGTGCCAGCAGTTTGACCGGGGGAACCAATCAGCCCCAGCATTTT. Translated, it gives CASSLTGGTNQPQHF.

V is TRBV27 and J is TRBJ2-7, with a weak D call TRBD2 (5 bases). The CDR3 has 13 amino acids. The V end was cut by 9 bases, the J end by 2 bases, with 14 bases between. Germline lookup yields CDR1 MNHEY and CDR2 SMNVEV (reference sequence). The CDR3 DNA follows: TGTGCCAGTGCTTGGGAGAGTACCTACGAGCAGTACTTC. This encodes CASAWESTYEQYF.

V gene TRBV6-1 combines with J gene TRBJ1-6; weak D call: TRBD1 (6 bases). CDR1 and CDR2 (germline): MNHNS, SASEGT. This CDR3 has 15 amino acids. Trimming left V 4 bases short and J 10 bases short, with 17 bases between. The CDR3 DNA follows: TGTGCCAGCAGTGGTAGCTATGACAGGTACTCACCCCTCCACTTT. This translates into CASSGSYDRYSPLHF.